One sample yielded the 15 T cell receptor beta chains listed below, sequenced in a study of regulatory T cells in long-lasting Graves disease. Arm-PCR of CDR3 regions with iRepertoire HTBI primers generated TCR beta libraries. TCRdb used MiXCR to reprocess the multiplex PCR reads, holding one entry per CDR3 protein. This table holds 400,000 to 500,000 distinct CDR3 sequences, roughly 15% found once. Time point specified: newly diagnosed GD, antithyroid drugs for less than 3 months. RNA extracted from PBMCs served as the sequencing template. The data also belong to a second study, concerning T cells in Graves' hyperthyroidism and ophthalmopathy.

Material: peripheral blood mononuclear cells (PBMCs), obtained at new diagnosis, from a patient treated with antithyroid drugs. Receptors originate from a young woman with Graves disease.

This clonotype was seen many times. The chain couples TRBV7-2 to TRBJ2-2, with D uncertain. V was shortened by 1 base and J by 4 bases, with 19 bases between the two germline ends. There are 18 residues in the CDR3. Germline V gene lookup returns CDR1 SGHTA and CDR2 FQGNSA. The CDR3 here is CASSLDLVGWFATGELFF. DNA of the CDR3: TGTGCCAGCAGCTTAGATTTGGTGGGATGGTTTGCCACCGGGGAGCTGTTTTTT. The variable domain in full, with the rest retrieved from reference TRBV7-2 and TRBJ2-2, is GAGVSQSPSNKVTEKGKDVELRCDPISGHTALYWYRQSLGQGLEFLIYFQGNSAPDKSGLPSDRFSAERTGGSVSTLTIQRTQQEDSAVYLCASSLDLVGWFATGELFFGEGSRLTVL.

J is TRBJ2-1 and V is TRBV28, with 10 bases fitting TRBD2. Looked up from germline, CDR1 is MDHEN and CDR2 is SYDVKM. The length of the CDR3 is 14 residues. With 3 bases clipped from V and 8 bases from J, the junction kept 4 bases outside the gene matches. CDR3 amino acids: CASSLVLAGDEQFF. Here the CDR3 DNA reads TGTGCCAGCAGTTTGGTGCTAGCGGGAGATGAGCAGTTCTTC.

This clonotype was seen a single time. The junction differs from germline at one of its ends, possibly a read error. The rearrangement uses TRBV7-3 and TRBJ2-5, with D hard to call. The germline V gene encodes CDR1 SGHTA and CDR2 FQGTGA. This CDR3 is 14 amino acids long. This CDR3 is CASSQVAIQETQYF. The CDR3 DNA reads TGCGCCAGCAGCCAAGTAGCTATCCAAGAGACCCAGTACTTC.

This clonotype was recorded many times. V gene TRBV28 combines with J gene TRBJ1-2, with D tentatively TRBD1 (6 bases). Germline-derived CDR1 and CDR2 are MDHEN and SYDVKM. Trimming removed 8 bases at V and 14 bases at J, with 21 bases between. The CDR3 covers 12 residues. The DNA for the CDR3 is TGTGCCAGCGGGACACAGGAACCCCTAGGGACCTTC. Amino acids: CASGTQEPLGTF.

This clonotype was recorded many times. The chain has TRBV27 and TRBJ2-7; D gene uncertain. The CDR3 totals 14 residues. CDR1 is MNHEY, CDR2 SMNVEV, per germline (reference sequence). V was shortened by 5 bases and J by 1 base, with 12 bases between the two germline ends. CDR3 sequence (DNA): TGTGCCAGCAGTAAGGGTCTTCCTTCCTACGAGCAGTACTTC. It codes for CASSKGLPSYEQYF.

This clonotype was seen repeatedly, ten times or more. This chain uses TRBV12-3 or TRBV12-4 with TRBJ2-7; D may be TRBD2 (5 bases). V was clipped by 5 bases and J by 7 bases, with 12 bases between them. CDR3 length: 12 residues. CDR3 sequence: CASSPFTGEQYF. In nucleotides, the CDR3 is TGTGCCAGCAGTCCCTTCACGGGGGAGCAGTACTTC.

The chain recombines TRBV29-1 with TRBJ1-2; D is undetermined. The CDR3 sequence is 12 residues long. V shed 1 base and J shed 4 bases, with 7 bases lying between them. Germline V CDR1 and CDR2: SQVTM, ANQGSEA. In DNA form, the CDR3 reads TGCAGCGTTGAAGCAGGAGCCTATGGCTACACCTTC. This gives the protein CSVEAGAYGYTF. The full variable domain, its missing parts supplied by reference TRBV29-1 and TRBJ1-2, is SAVISQKPSRDICQRGTSLTIQCQVDSQVTMMFWYRQQPGQSLTLIATANQGSEATYESGFVIDKFPISRPNLTFSTLTVSNMSPEDSSIYLCSVEAGAYGYTFGSGTRLTVV.

This clonotype was found many times. The chain carries TRBV28 and TRBJ2-2; 8 bases are a match to TRBD2. Germline CDR1 MDHEN, CDR2 SYDVKM. Trimming took 5 bases from V and 7 from J; bases not matched to a gene: 12. This CDR3 has 16 residues. CDR3 residues: CASSKWDSGISGELFF. The CDR3 coding sequence is TGTGCCAGCAGTAAATGGGATAGCGGGATTAGCGGGGAGCTGTTTTTT.

V usage is TRBV28 and J usage is TRBJ1-1; D unresolved. Germline V CDR1 and CDR2: MDHEN, SYDVKM. With 6 bases removed from V and 5 bases from J, the gap between germline ends came to 10 bases. This CDR3 comprises 12 residues. CDR3 protein: CASSRVRTEAFF. In DNA, the CDR3 is TGTGCCAGCAGCCGGGTGAGAACTGAAGCTTTCTTT.

This clonotype was recorded many times. The J gene is TRBJ1-1, the V gene TRBV12-3 or TRBV12-4; tentatively, D is TRBD1 (5 bases). The CDR3 totals 15 residues. The germline V and J ends were trimmed by 4 bases and 1 base, with 13 bases remaining between them. The CDR3 DNA sequence: TGTGCCAGCAGTTCCCCCGGGACTGGGAACACTGAAGCTTTCTTT. This encodes CASSSPGTGNTEAFF.

Ten or more counts support this clonotype. CDR3 nucleotides: TGTGCCAGCAAGAAGGAGGGGGGTCTCTCCTACGAGCAGTACTTC. Its protein is CASKKEGGLSYEQYF. This rearrangement joins TRBV6-1 to TRBJ2-7, with D possibly being TRBD1 or TRBD2 (6 bases each). Germline CDR1 MNHNS, CDR2 SASEGT. The CDR3 is 15 amino acids. Trimming cost V 7 bases and J 0 bases, with 16 bases left between them.

The J gene is TRBJ2-7, the V gene TRBV20-1; D is perhaps TRBD1 (6 bases). The V gene's germline CDR1 is DFQATT and CDR2 SNEGSKA (reference sequence). V was cut by 3 bases and J by 3 bases, with 12 bases left in between. The CDR3 runs to 13 residues. The CDR3 loop is CSARNGDNYEQYF. In nucleotides, the CDR3 is TGCAGTGCTAGGAATGGGGACAACTACGAGCAGTACTTC.

This clonotype was picked up many times. The chain combines TRBV27 with TRBJ2-3; D perhaps matches TRBD1 (6 bases). Per germline, CDR1 MNHEY and CDR2 SMNVEV (reference sequence). The CDR3 spans 15 residues. V was pared by 3 bases and J by 4 bases, with 14 bases between. CDR3 loop: CASSFGRGSPDTQYF. Written as DNA, the CDR3 is TGTGCCAGCAGTTTCGGCAGGGGTTCCCCAGATACGCAGTATTTT.

With regard to this clonotype: At one end the junction does not follow the germline gene, possibly because of a read error. The J gene is TRBJ2-7, the V gene TRBV7-9; D is possibly TRBD1 (6 bases). Per germline, CDR1 SEHNR and CDR2 FQNEAQ (reference sequence). CDR3 length: 16 amino acids. CDR3: CVSSLGPGALSYEQYF. For the CDR3, the DNA is TGTGTCAGCAGCCTGGGACCAGGGGCTCTCTCCTACGAGCAGTACTTC.

This clonotype was counted ten times or more. The chain recombines TRBV28 with TRBJ1-6; D might be TRBD1 (5 bases). The V gene's germline CDR1 is MDHEN and CDR2 SYDVKM. Trimming left V 3 bases short and J 4 bases short, with 13 bases between. The CDR3 contains 16 residues. The CDR3 sequence is CASSFEGPAYNSPLHF. The CDR3 DNA is TGTGCCAGCAGTTTTGAGGGACCCGCTTATAATTCACCCCTCCACTTT.